Each of the 8 T cell receptor beta chains below was sequenced from the same sample in a study of cytomegalovirus exposure and HLA in healthy donors. PCR primers comprised 60 Vbeta and 13 Jbeta primers. Sequencing used immunoSEQ multiplex PCR; TCRdb keeps in-frame clones, though not all of them. The sample lists about 100,000 clones, around 80% occurring once. The source material was PBMCs. The origin of the receptors is a woman in her 50s in good health and CMV-seropositive.

The V gene is TRBV4-1, the J gene TRBJ2-7, with D unclear. Trimming shortened V by 2 bases and J by 0 bases, and 5 bases separated the two germline ends. The CDR3 contains 13 residues. Per the germline V gene, CDR1 is MGHRA and CDR2 is YSYEKL. As DNA, the CDR3 is TGCGCCAGCAGCCAACTAGTCTCCTACGAGCAGTACTTC. Encoded protein: CASSQLVSYEQYF.

The CDR3 here is CASSQTSPSSYNEQFF. The CDR3 DNA reads TGTGCCAGCTCGCAAACCTCGCCGAGCTCCTACAATGAGCAGTTCTTC. The J gene is TRBJ2-1, the V gene TRBV18; D gene uncertain. This CDR3 has 16 residues. Germline CDR1 KGHSH, CDR2 LQKENI. Between the trimmed V and J ends, which lost 6 bases and 0 bases, there was a span of 15 bases.

This clone has a single count. The V gene is TRBV2, the J gene TRBJ1-1, with TRBD1 matching over 8 bases. V lost 0 bases, J lost 6 bases, and 3 bases stayed unmatched. Germline V gene lookup returns CDR1 SNHLY and CDR2 FYNNEI. CDR3 length equals 14 residues. The CDR3 spells CASSEAGQGAEAFF. The CDR3 coding sequence is TGTGCCAGCAGTGAAGCCGGACAGGGAGCTGAAGCTTTCTTT.

The chain has TRBV5-4 and TRBJ1-2; D uncertain. V was trimmed by 7 bases and J by 0 bases, leaving 13 bases between them. The V gene's germline CDR1 is SGHNT and CDR2 YYREEE (reference sequence). The CDR3 totals 14 residues. CDR3: CASYRVSTNYGYTF. CDR3 nucleotides: TGTGCCAGCTATCGGGTGTCGACTAACTATGGCTACACCTTC.

This sequence joins TRBV29-1 and TRBJ2-4; TRBD2 matches at 15 bases. V lost 3 bases, J lost 4 bases, and 4 bases stayed unmatched. Germline V gene lookup returns CDR1 SQVTM and CDR2 ANQGSEA. The CDR3 extends over 16 amino acids. In DNA form, the CDR3 reads TGCAGCGTTGAGGGACTAGCGGGAGGACTGAAAAACATTCAGTACTTC. Protein sequence: CSVEGLAGGLKNIQYF.

This chain uses TRBV19 with TRBJ1-1; D may be TRBD1 (5 bases). The V gene's germline CDR1 is LNHDA and CDR2 SQIVND (reference sequence). The CDR3 covers 13 residues. Deletions cut 7 bases from V and 3 bases from J, with 12 bases between. This chain's CDR3 is CASTPWGDTEAFF. CDR3 nucleotides: TGTGCCAGTACCCCCTGGGGGGACACTGAAGCTTTCTTT.

This clone turned up a few times. The chain couples TRBV6-5 to TRBJ2-3; 10 bases match TRBD2. In germline, CDR1 is MNHEY, CDR2 SVGAGI. The CDR3 consists of 15 residues. The V segment lost 6 bases and the J segment 1 base; nucleotides outside the gene matches: 4. The CDR3 sequence: CASSWTSGRTDTQYF. CDR3 DNA sequence: TGTGCCAGCAGCTGGACTAGCGGCCGCACAGATACGCAGTATTTT.

The chain employs TRBV5-1 and TRBJ1-2; D gene ambiguous. Per germline, CDR1 SGHRS and CDR2 YFSETQ. CDR3 length: 14 amino acids. Trimming removed 0 bases at V and 5 bases at J, with 11 bases between. The CDR3: CASSLAAQSYGYTF. The CDR3 region has the DNA TGCGCCAGCAGCTTGGCCGCCCAGTCATATGGCTACACCTTC.